The next 27 T cell receptor beta chains were all read from a single sample in a study of T cell responses to AZD1222 COVID-19 vaccine. Produced via immunoSEQ multiplex PCR; TCRdb's table is partial and in-frame only. In the table there are about 92,000 clones, over 75% of which are singletons. Here the sequenced sample was peripheral blood, taken on day 0 of AZD1222 vaccination. These receptors came from an adult in good health.

The chain combines TRBV5-1 with TRBJ1-1; 7 nucleotides line up with TRBD1. The CDR3 is made up of 14 amino acids. Unmatched junction bases numbered 10, after V lost 7 bases and J lost 4 bases. Germline values: CDR1 SGHRS, CDR2 YFSETQ. CDR3 amino acids: CASDTGDSITEAFF. The CDR3 nucleotides read TGCGCCAGCGATACAGGGGATAGTATCACTGAAGCTTTCTTT.

The CDR3 DNA reads as TGCGCCAGCAGCCAAGAGGACAGCGGGGGGGCAACCGGGGAGCTGTTTTTT. Protein product: CASSQEDSGGATGELFF. This chain joins TRBV4-1 and TRBJ2-2; 10 nucleotides align to TRBD2. CDR1 is MGHRA, CDR2 YSYEKL, per germline. With 0 bases clipped from V and 5 bases from J, the junction kept 6 bases outside the gene matches. The CDR3 is made up of 17 amino acids.

This chain uses TRBV6-1 with TRBJ1-1; unclear D gene. Germline loops: CDR1 MNHNS, CDR2 SASEGT. Trimming removed 0 bases at V and 1 base at J, with 21 bases between. This CDR3 spans 19 amino acids. The CDR3 region is CASSEAFVGFRKGNTEAFF. DNA for the CDR3: TGTGCCAGCAGTGAAGCTTTTGTAGGCTTTAGGAAGGGGAACACTGAAGCTTTCTTT.

The chain joins TRBV3-1 (or the pseudogene TRBV3-2) to TRBJ1-4; possible D gene TRBD1, 5 bases. V gave up 1 base and J gave up 13 bases, with 10 bases separating them. This CDR3 has 12 residues. Looked up from germline, CDR1 is LGHDT and CDR2 is YNNKEL (reference sequence). The CDR3: CASSQGGRRLFF. The CDR3 DNA reads TGTGCCAGCAGCCAAGGGGGCAGAAGACTGTTTTTT.

The CDR3 DNA sequence: TGTGCCAGTAGCCCTGGGGGGGTGGCCAAAAACATTCAGTACTTC. It is translated as CASSPGGVAKNIQYF. This sequence joins TRBV19 and TRBJ2-4; TRBD2 agrees at 7 bases. V lost 6 bases, J lost 1 base, and 6 bases stayed unmatched. Germline values: CDR1 LNHDA, CDR2 SQIVND (reference sequence). The CDR3 covers 15 residues.

This clone has only one observation. This chain joins TRBV5-5 and TRBJ2-3; tentative D call: TRBD2 (6 bases). Germline V gene sequence: CDR1 SGHKS, CDR2 YYEKEE (reference sequence). The CDR3 runs 14 residues. Between the trimmed V and J ends, which lost 4 bases and 4 bases, there was a span of 13 bases. DNA of the CDR3: TGTGCCAGCAGCATTCTAGCGTCGGCAGATACGCAGTATTTT. It encodes CASSILASADTQYF.

The V call is TRBV6-6, the J call TRBJ1-6; 9 nucleotides agree with TRBD1. The trim removed 5 bases at V and 9 bases at J, leaving 8 bases unmatched. CDR3 length equals 15 residues. The germline V gene encodes CDR1 MNHNY and CDR2 SVGAGI (reference sequence). This CDR3 reads CASSTVQGAGSPLHF. CDR3 coding DNA: TGTGCCAGCAGTACGGTACAGGGGGCTGGTTCACCCCTCCACTTT.

The V and J genes are TRBV6-4 and TRBJ2-6; D not certain. Deletions cut 6 bases from V and 1 base from J, with 13 bases between. CDR1 and CDR2 from the germline V gene are MRHNA and SNTAGT. The CDR3 is made up of 16 amino acids. The CDR3 loop is CASSQREESGANVLTF. The CDR3 region has the DNA TGTGCCAGCAGCCAACGAGAAGAATCTGGGGCCAACGTCCTGACTTTC.

The chain employs TRBV2 and TRBJ2-3, with 7 bases lining up with TRBD1. Losses at the gene ends were 9 bases for V and 6 bases for J; bases not matched to a gene: 0. Germline V gene data show CDR1 as SNHLY and CDR2 as FYNNEI. The CDR3 extends over 10 amino acids. The CDR3 sequence: CARGQDTQYF. The DNA of the CDR3 is TGTGCCAGGGGACAGGATACGCAGTATTTT.

This chain connects TRBV19 to TRBJ1-2, with D possibly being TRBD1 (6 bases). The germline V gene encodes CDR1 LNHDA and CDR2 SQIVND (reference sequence). This CDR3 has 15 amino acids. The V and J ends lost 5 bases and 4 bases respectively, with 17 bases between them. The CDR3 nucleotides are TGTGCCAGTAGTCTACGACCTAGGACAGCCTATGGCTACACCTTC. As protein: CASSLRPRTAYGYTF. Full variable domain (outside the CDR3, taken from reference TRBV19 and TRBJ1-2): DGGITQSPKYLFRKEGQNVTLSCEQNLNHDAMYWYRQDPGQGLRLIYYSQIVNDFQKGDIAEGYSVSREKKESFPLTVTSAQKNPTAFYLCASSLRPRTAYGYTFGSGTRLTVV.

This rearrangement joins TRBV2 to TRBJ2-7; D tentatively fits TRBD1 or TRBD2 (5 bases each). V lost 4 bases, J lost 2 bases, and 9 bases lay in between. There are 13 residues in the CDR3. Per the germline V gene, CDR1 is SNHLY and CDR2 is FYNNEI. The CDR3 nucleotides read TGTGCCAGCAGTGGGGACGGTACCTACGAGCAGTACTTC. This sequence encodes CASSGDGTYEQYF.

The CDR3 loop is CASSYRLAKNIQYF. CDR3 nucleotides: TGTGCCAGCAGTTACCGTCTAGCCAAAAACATTCAGTACTTC. V usage is TRBV6-6 and J usage is TRBJ2-4; D remains unclear. The V and J ends lost 2 bases and 0 bases respectively, with 5 bases between them. Looked up from germline, CDR1 is MNHNY and CDR2 is SVGAGI (reference sequence). The CDR3 loop spans 14 amino acids.

The chain combines TRBV11-2 with TRBJ1-1, with a possible D match to TRBD1 (6 bases). Germline CDR1 reads SGHAT; CDR2 reads FQNNGV. The CDR3 covers 13 residues. Trimming shortened V by 1 base and J by 5 bases, and 8 bases separated the two germline ends. CDR3 DNA: TGTGCCAGCAGCTTAGCCCAGGGGACTGAAGCTTTCTTT. Its protein product is CASSLAQGTEAFF.

This rearrangement joins TRBV3-1 (or the pseudogene TRBV3-2) to TRBJ2-3; no reliable D call. Germline CDR1 is LGHDT and CDR2 is YNNKEL (reference sequence). V dropped 0 bases and J dropped 2 bases, with 9 bases sitting between them. The CDR3 extends over 15 amino acids. The CDR3 DNA follows: TGTGCCAGCAGCCAAGAGTACCGATACACAGATACGCAGTATTTT. Translation gives CASSQEYRYTDTQYF.

This clone was recorded only once. This rearrangement joins TRBV3-1 (or the pseudogene TRBV3-2) to TRBJ2-7; D gene uncertain. The length of the CDR3 is 12 residues. Trimming stripped 2 bases from V and 5 bases from J, with 7 bases between. CDR1 LGHDT and CDR2 YNNKEL come from the germline V gene (reference sequence). DNA for the CDR3: TGTGCCAGCAGCCAATTGGCCCACGAGCAGTACTTC. This sequence encodes CASSQLAHEQYF.

The chain combines TRBV6-1 with TRBJ1-5; possible D gene TRBD1, 5 bases. V lost 2 bases and J 2 bases, leaving 7 bases between the germline ends. CDR3 length: 14 residues. Germline V lookup: CDR1 MNHNS, CDR2 SASEGT. The CDR3 region has the DNA TGTGCCAGCAGTGAACAGGGTGGCAATCAGCCCCAGCATTTT. Translated, it gives CASSEQGGNQPQHF.

This chain connects TRBV3-1 (or the pseudogene TRBV3-2) to TRBJ2-6; D call uncertain. The CDR3 has 15 residues. Germline CDR1 reads LGHDT; CDR2 reads YNNKEL (reference sequence). V was pared by 4 bases and J by 0 bases, with 7 bases between. The CDR3 region is CASSPTSSGANVLTF. The CDR3 nucleotides are TGTGCCAGCAGCCCAACTTCCTCTGGGGCCAACGTCCTGACTTTC.

The chain recombines TRBV11-2 with TRBJ2-3; D is ambiguous. Germline V lookup: CDR1 SGHAT, CDR2 FQNNGV. There are 11 residues in the CDR3. V shed 5 bases and J shed 10 bases, with 10 bases lying between them. CDR3 loop: CASSPRAAQYF. In nucleotides, the CDR3 is TGTGCCAGCAGCCCTCGAGCTGCGCAGTATTTT.

The chain links TRBV4-1 to TRBJ2-1, with 9 positions matching TRBD2. This CDR3 region has 17 residues. Looked up from germline, CDR1 is MGHRA and CDR2 is YSYEKL. With 1 base clipped from V and 11 bases from J, the junction kept 15 bases outside the gene matches. The DNA for the CDR3 is TGCGCCAGCAGCCAAGTCCCTAGCGGGAAGGGCAATATACAGCAGTTCTTC. The encoded protein is CASSQVPSGKGNIQQFF.

The chain couples TRBV3-1 (or the pseudogene TRBV3-2) to TRBJ1-3; D not certain. V lost 0 bases to trimming and J lost 0 bases, with 12 bases between them. Germline V gene lookup returns CDR1 LGHDT and CDR2 YNNKEL (reference sequence). This CDR3 is 17 amino acids long. CDR3 loop: CASSQDLSPSSGNTIYF. For the CDR3, the DNA is TGTGCCAGCAGCCAAGACCTATCACCGAGCTCTGGAAACACCATATATTTT.

The chain employs TRBV4-1 and TRBJ1-2; D unclear. The V gene's germline CDR1 is MGHRA and CDR2 YSYEKL. V lost 0 bases, J lost 4 bases, and 9 bases lay in between. This CDR3 is built from 14 residues. This CDR3 is CASSQDMPLYGYTF. In DNA form, the CDR3 reads TGCGCCAGCAGCCAAGACATGCCACTCTATGGCTACACCTTC.

This clone is termed medium-sized (0.01 to 0.1%). J is TRBJ2-7 and V is TRBV2; 7 nucleotides agree with TRBD2. CDR3 length equals 13 residues. Germline V gene data show CDR1 as SNHLY and CDR2 as FYNNEI. V gave up 6 bases and J gave up 6 bases; unmatched junction bases: 8. The CDR3 region is CASRGQGGAEQYF. The CDR3 coding sequence is TGTGCCAGCAGAGGCCAGGGAGGGGCCGAGCAGTACTTC.

The chain carries TRBV28 and TRBJ1-5; 7 bases are shared with TRBD1. CDR1 is MDHEN, CDR2 SYDVKM, per germline. CDR3 length equals 18 residues. Trimming at V came to 2 bases and at J to 5 bases, leaving 15 bases not matched to a gene. In DNA form, the CDR3 reads TGTGCCAGCAGTTTAATTGGGGTATGGGCAGGGGGATATCAGCCCCAGCATTTT. Translating it yields CASSLIGVWAGGYQPQHF.

This chain connects TRBV18 to TRBJ1-5; D is uncertain. CDR1 and CDR2 (germline): KGHSH, LQKENI. V lost 1 base to trimming and J lost 4 bases, with 8 bases between them. The CDR3 is 14 residues long. The CDR3 region has the DNA TGTGCCAGCTCACCACGGGTGGGAAATCAGCCCCAGCATTTT. This translates into CASSPRVGNQPQHF.

This chain uses TRBV3-1 (or the pseudogene TRBV3-2) with TRBJ2-1, with no clear D. The CDR3 length is 15 residues. Germline CDR1 LGHDT, CDR2 YNNKEL (reference sequence). V was trimmed by 2 bases and J by 9 bases, leaving 17 bases between them. The CDR3 is CASSQTLDRRTEQFF. The DNA of the CDR3 is TGTGCCAGCAGCCAAACGCTCGATAGGCGGACTGAGCAGTTCTTC.

This clone occurred a few times. The chain is built from TRBV7-9 and TRBJ2-7, with no clear D. This CDR3 comprises 11 residues. V lost 2 bases, J lost 5 bases, and 4 bases lay in between. Germline V CDR1 and CDR2: SEHNR, FQNEAQ (reference sequence). CDR3 sequence (DNA): TGTGCCAGCAGCTTAACGGACGAGCAGTACTTC. Protein product: CASSLTDEQYF.

The chain joins TRBV3-1 (or the pseudogene TRBV3-2) to TRBJ2-7; D gene ambiguous. This CDR3 has 12 residues. CDR1 is LGHDT and CDR2 is YNNKEL in the germline V gene (reference sequence). V dropped 3 bases and J dropped 1 base, with 4 bases sitting between them. CDR3 protein: CASSQLSYEQYF. As DNA, the CDR3 is TGTGCCAGCAGCCAGTTATCCTACGAGCAGTACTTC.